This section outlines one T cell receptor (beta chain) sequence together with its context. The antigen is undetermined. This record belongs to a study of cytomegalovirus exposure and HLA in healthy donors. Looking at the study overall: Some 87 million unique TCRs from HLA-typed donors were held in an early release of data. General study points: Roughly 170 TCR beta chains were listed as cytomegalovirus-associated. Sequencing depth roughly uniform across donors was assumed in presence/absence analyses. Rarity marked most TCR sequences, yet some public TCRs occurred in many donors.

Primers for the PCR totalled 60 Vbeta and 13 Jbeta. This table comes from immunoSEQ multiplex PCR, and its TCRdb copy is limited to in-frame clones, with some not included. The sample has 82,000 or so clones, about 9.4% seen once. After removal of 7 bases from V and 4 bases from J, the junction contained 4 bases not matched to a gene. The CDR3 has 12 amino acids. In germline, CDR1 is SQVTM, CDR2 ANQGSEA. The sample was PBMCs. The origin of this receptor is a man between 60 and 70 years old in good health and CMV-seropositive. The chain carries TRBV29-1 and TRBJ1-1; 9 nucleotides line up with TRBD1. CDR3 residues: CSGGQGGTEAFF. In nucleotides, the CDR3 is TGCAGCGGGGGACAGGGCGGCACTGAAGCTTTCTTT.